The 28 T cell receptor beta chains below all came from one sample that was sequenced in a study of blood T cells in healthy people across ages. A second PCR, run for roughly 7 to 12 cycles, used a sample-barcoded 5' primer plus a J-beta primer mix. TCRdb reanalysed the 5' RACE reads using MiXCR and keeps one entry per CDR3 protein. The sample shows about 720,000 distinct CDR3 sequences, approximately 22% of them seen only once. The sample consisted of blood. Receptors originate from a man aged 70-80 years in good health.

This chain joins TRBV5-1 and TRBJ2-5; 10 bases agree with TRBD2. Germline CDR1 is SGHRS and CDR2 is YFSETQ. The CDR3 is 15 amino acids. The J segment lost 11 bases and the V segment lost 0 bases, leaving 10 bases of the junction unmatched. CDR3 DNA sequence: TGCGCCAGCAGCTTGGTCTTAGCGGGGGGCGGAGAGCAGTACTTC. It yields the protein CASSLVLAGGGEQYF.

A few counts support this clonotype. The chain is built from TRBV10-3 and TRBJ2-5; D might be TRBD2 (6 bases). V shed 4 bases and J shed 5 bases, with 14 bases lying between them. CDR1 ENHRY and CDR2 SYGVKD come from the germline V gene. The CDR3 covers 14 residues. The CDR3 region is CAISAIGGDETQYF. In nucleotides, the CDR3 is TGTGCCATCAGTGCTATCGGAGGGGACGAGACCCAGTACTTC.

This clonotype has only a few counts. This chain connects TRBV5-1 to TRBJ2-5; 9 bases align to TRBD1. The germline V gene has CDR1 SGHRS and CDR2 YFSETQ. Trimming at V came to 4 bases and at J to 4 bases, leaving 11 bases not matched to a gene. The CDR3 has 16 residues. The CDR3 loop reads CASSRTGTGSGETQYF. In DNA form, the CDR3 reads TGCGCCAGCAGCAGAACCGGGACAGGGAGTGGAGAGACCCAGTACTTC.

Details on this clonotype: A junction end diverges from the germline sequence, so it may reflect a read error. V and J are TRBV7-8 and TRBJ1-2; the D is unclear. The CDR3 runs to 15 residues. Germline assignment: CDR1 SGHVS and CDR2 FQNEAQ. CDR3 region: CANSLEGRANYGYTF. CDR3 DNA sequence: TGTGCCAACAGCTTAGAAGGCAGAGCTAACTATGGCTACACCTTC.

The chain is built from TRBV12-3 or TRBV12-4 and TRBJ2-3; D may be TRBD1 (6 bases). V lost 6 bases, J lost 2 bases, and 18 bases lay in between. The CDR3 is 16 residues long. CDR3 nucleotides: TGTGCCAGCAGGGCCCGTTCTAGGACAGACACAGATACGCAGTATTTT. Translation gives CASRARSRTDTDTQYF.

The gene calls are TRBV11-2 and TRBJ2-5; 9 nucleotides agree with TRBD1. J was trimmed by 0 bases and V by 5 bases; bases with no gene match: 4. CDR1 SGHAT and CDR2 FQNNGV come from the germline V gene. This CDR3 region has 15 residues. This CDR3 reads CASSTTGGNQETQYF. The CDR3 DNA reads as TGTGCCAGCAGCACGACAGGGGGGAACCAAGAGACCCAGTACTTC.

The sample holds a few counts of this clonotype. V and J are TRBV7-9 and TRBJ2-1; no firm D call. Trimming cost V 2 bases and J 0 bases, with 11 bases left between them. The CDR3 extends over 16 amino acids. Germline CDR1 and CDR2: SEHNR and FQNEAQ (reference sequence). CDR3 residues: CASSLSESASYNEQFF. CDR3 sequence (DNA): TGTGCCAGCAGCTTAAGTGAGTCCGCCTCCTACAATGAGCAGTTCTTC.

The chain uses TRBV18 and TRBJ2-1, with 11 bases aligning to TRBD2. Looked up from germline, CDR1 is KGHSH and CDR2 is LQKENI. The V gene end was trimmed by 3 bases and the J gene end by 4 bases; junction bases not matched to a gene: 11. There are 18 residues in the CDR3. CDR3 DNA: TGTGCCAGCTCACCCGATCGACTAGCGGGACTTGGGTACAATGAGCAGTTCTTC. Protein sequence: CASSPDRLAGLGYNEQFF.

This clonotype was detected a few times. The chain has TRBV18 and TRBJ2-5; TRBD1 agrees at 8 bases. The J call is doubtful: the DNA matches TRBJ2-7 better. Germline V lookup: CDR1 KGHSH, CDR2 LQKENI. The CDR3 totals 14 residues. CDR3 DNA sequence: TGTGCCAGCTCGGGTCAGGGGGCAGGTTACGAGCAGTACTTC. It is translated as CASSGQGAGYEQYF.

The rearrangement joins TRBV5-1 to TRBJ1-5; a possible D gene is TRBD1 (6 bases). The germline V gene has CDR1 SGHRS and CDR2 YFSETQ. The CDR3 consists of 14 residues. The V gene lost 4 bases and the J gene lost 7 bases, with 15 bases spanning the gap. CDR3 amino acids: CASSPNGGGQPQHF. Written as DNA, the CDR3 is TGCGCCAGCAGCCCCAATGGGGGCGGACAGCCCCAGCATTTT.

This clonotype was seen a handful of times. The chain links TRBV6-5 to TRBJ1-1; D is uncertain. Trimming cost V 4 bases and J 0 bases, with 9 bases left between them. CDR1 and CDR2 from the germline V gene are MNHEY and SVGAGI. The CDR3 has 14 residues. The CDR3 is CASSWEYMNTEAFF. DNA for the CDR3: TGTGCCAGCAGTTGGGAATACATGAACACTGAAGCTTTCTTT.

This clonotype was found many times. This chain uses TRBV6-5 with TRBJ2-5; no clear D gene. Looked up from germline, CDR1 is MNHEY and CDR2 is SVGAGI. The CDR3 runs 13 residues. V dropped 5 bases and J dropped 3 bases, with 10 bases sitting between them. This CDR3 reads CASSASWKETQYF. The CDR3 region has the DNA TGTGCCAGCAGTGCGTCTTGGAAAGAGACCCAGTACTTC.

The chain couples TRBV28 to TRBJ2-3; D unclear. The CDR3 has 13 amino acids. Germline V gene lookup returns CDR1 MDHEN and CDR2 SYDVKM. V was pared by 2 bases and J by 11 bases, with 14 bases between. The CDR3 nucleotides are TGTGCCAGCAGTTTAGGTGGCGCACGTGGGCAGTATTTT. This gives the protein CASSLGGARGQYF.

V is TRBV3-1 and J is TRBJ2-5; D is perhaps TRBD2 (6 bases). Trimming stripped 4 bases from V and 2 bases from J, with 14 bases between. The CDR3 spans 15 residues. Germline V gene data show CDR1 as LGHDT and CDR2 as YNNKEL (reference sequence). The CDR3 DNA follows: TGTGCCAGCAGCCCCCAACCGGGGGTACAAGAGACCCAGTACTTC. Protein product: CASSPQPGVQETQYF.

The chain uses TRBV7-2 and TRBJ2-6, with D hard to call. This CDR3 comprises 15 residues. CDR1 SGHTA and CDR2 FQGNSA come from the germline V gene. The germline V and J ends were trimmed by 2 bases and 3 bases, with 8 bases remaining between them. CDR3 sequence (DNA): TGTGCCAGCAGCTTACCTGGGCTTGGGGCCAACGTCCTGACTTTC. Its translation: CASSLPGLGANVLTF.

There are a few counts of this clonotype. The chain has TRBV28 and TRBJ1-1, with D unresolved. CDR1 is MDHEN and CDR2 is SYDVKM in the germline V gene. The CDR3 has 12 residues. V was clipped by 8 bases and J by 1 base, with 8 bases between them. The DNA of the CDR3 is TGTGCCAGCCGTGTTCGGAACACTGAAGCTTTCTTT. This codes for CASRVRNTEAFF. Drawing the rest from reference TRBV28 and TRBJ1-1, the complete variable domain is DVKVTQSSRYLVKRTGEKVFLECVQDMDHENMFWYRQDPGLGLRLIYFSYDVKMKEKGDIPEGYSVSREKKERFSLILESASTNQTSMYLCASRVRNTEAFFGQGTRLTVV.

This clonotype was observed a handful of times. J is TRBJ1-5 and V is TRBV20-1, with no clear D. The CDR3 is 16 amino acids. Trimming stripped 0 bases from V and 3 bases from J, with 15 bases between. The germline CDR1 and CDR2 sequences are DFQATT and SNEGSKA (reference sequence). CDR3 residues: CSARDHRFSNNQPQHF. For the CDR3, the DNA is TGCAGTGCTAGAGATCATAGATTTTCCAACAATCAGCCCCAGCATTTT.

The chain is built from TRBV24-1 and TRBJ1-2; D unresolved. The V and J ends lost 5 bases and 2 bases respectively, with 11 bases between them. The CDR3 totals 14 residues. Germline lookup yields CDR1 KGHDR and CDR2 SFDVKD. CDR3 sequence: CATSARFTNYGYTF. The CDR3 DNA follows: TGTGCCACCAGTGCCCGTTTTACGAACTATGGCTACACCTTC.

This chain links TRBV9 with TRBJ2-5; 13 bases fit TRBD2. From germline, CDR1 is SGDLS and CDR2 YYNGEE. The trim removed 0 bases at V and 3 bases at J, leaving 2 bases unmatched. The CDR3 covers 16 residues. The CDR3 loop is CASSVVTSGGKETQYF. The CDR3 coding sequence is TGTGCCAGCAGCGTAGTGACTAGCGGGGGGAAAGAGACCCAGTACTTC. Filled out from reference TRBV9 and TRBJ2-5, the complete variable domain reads DSGVTQTPKHLITATGQRVTLRCSPRSGDLSVYWYQQSLDQGLQFLIQYYNGEERAKGNILERFSAQQFPDLHSELNLSSLELGDSALYFCASSVVTSGGKETQYFGPGTRLLVL.

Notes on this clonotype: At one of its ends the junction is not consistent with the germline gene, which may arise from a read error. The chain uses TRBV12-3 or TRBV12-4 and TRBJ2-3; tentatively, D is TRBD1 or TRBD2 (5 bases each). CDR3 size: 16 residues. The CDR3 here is CASSLGGPGISDAQYF. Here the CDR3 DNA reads TGTGCCAGCAGTTTAGGGGGACCCGGGATTTCAGATGCGCAGTATTTT.

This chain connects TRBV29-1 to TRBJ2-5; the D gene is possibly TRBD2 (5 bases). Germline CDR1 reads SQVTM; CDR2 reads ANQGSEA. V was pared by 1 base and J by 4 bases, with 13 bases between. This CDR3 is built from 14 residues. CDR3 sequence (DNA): TGCAGCGTTGAAGCCCGGGGTTTCCTAGAGACCCAGTACTTC. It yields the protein CSVEARGFLETQYF.

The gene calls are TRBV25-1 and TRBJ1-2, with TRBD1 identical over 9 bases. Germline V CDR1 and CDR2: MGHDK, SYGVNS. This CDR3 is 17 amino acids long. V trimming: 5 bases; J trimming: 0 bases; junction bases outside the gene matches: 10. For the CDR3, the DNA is TGTGCCAGCAGTCCTCCCGGGACAGGGAAGTCTAACTATGGCTACACCTTC. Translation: CASSPPGTGKSNYGYTF.

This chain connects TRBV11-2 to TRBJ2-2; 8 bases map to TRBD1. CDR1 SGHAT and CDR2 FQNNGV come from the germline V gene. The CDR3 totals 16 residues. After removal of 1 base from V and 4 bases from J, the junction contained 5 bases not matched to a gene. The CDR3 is CASSLGKDRVTGELFF. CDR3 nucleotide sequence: TGTGCCAGCAGCTTAGGGAAGGACAGGGTCACCGGGGAGCTGTTTTTT.

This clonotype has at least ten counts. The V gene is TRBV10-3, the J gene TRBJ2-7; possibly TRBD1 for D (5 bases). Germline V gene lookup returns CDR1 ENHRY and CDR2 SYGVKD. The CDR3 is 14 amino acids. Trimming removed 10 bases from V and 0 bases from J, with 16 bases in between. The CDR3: CATRAGLSSYEQYV. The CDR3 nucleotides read TGTGCCACCAGGGCCGGATTAAGCTCCTACGAGCAGTACGTC.

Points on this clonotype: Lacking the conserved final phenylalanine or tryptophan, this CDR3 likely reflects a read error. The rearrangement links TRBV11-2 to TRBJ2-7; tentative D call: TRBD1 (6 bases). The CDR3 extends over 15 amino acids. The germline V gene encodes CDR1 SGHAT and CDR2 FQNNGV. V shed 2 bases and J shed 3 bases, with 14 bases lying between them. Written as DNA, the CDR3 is TGTGCCAGCAGCTTAAACTGGCAGACAGGCTACGAGCAGTACCTC. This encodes CASSLNWQTGYEQYL.

The CDR3 loop reads CASKADNTEAFF. DNA for the CDR3: TGTGCCAGCAAGGCAGACAACACTGAAGCTTTCTTT. The V gene is TRBV2, the J gene TRBJ1-1; D unclear. Trimming took 7 bases from V and 2 from J, leaving 8 bases between them. Germline V CDR1 and CDR2: SNHLY, FYNNEI. The CDR3 runs to 12 residues.

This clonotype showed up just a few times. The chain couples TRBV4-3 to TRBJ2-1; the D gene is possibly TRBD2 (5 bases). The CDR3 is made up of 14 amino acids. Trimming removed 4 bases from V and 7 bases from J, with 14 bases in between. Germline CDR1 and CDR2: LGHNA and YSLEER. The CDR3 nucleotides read TGCGCCAGCAGCCCCGGTGAGGGTTGGAATGAGCAGTTCTTC. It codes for CASSPGEGWNEQFF.

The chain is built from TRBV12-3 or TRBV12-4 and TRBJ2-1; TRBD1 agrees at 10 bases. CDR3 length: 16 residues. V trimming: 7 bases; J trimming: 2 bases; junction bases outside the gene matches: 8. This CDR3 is CASTLLGTGAYNEQFF. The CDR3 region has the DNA TGTGCCAGCACCCTCCTAGGGACAGGGGCCTACAATGAGCAGTTCTTC.